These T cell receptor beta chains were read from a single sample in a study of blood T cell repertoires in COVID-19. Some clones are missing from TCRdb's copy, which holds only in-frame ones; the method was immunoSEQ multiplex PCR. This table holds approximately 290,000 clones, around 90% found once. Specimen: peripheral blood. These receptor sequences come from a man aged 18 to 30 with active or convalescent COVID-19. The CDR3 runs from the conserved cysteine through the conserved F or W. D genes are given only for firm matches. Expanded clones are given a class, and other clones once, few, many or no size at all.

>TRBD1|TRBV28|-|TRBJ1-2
CASRTTGAGYTF
TGTGCCAGCAGGACTACAGGGGCCGGCTACACCTTC
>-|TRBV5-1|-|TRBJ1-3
CASSPGGASGNTIYF
TGCGCCAGCAGCCCCGGGGGAGCCTCTGGAAACACCATATATTTT
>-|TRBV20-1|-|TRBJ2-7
CSVSRTYEQYF
TGCAGTGTATCCAGGACCTACGAGCAGTACTTC
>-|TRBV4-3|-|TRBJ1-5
CASSQYHRDNQPQHF
TGCGCCAGCAGCCAATATCACAGGGACAATCAGCCCCAGCATTTT
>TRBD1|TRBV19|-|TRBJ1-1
CASSKSWTGGRRGTEAFF
TGTGCCAGTAGTAAATCTTGGACAGGGGGCAGACGGGGCACTGAAGCTTTCTTT
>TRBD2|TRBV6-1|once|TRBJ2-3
CASSGAGGITDTQYF
TGTGCCAGCAGTGGAGCGGGAGGGATCACAGATACGCAGTATTTT
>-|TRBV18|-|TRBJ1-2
CASSPGATPNYGYTF
TGTGCCAGCTCACCTGGGGCGACCCCTAACTATGGCTACACCTTC
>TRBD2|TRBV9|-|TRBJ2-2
CASSEGVQRGRAGELFF
TGTGCCAGCAGCGAGGGCGTTCAGCGGGGGCGCGCCGGGGAGCTGTTTTTT
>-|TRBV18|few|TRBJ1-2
CASSPSGASNYGYTF
TGTGCCAGCTCACCATCAGGGGCGTCCAACTATGGCTACACCTTC
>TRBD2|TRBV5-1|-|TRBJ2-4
CASSLVGREESKNIQYF
TGCGCCAGCAGCTTGGTAGGGAGGGAGGAATCCAAAAACATTCAGTACTTC
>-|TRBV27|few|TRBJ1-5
CASSFGRNNQPQHF
TGTGCCAGCAGTTTCGGGAGAAACAATCAGCCCCAGCATTTT
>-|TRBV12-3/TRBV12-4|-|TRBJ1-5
CASRDKTNQPQHF
TGTGCCAGCAGGGACAAAACCAATCAGCCCCAGCATTTT
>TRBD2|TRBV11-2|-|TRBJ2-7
CASSLDFKSGRALEQYF
TGTGCCAGCAGCTTAGATTTCAAAAGCGGGAGGGCCTTGGAGCAGTACTTC
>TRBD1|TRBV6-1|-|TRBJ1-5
CASSEVQGILGNQPQHF
TGTGCCAGCAGTGAAGTACAGGGGATTTTGGGCAATCAGCCCCAGCATTTT
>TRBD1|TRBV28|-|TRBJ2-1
CASRRTGTVYNEQFF
TGTGCCAGCAGGAGAACCGGGACAGTGTACAATGAGCAGTTCTTC
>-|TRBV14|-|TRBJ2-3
CASSQGRGNPLRDTQYF
TGTGCCAGCAGCCAGGGTCGCGGGAACCCACTCAGAGATACGCAGTATTTT
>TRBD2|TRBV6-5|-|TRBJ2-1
CASRMTSGNEQFF
TGTGCCAGCAGGATGACTAGCGGCAATGAGCAGTTCTTC
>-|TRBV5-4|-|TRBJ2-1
CASSLEGAEQFF
TGTGCCAGCAGCTTGGAAGGGGCTGAGCAGTTCTTC
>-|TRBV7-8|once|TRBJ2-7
CASSLELAVAVF
TGTGCCAGCAGCTTAGAGCTGGCCGTAGCGGTCTTC
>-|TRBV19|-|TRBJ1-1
CASSIYGLNTEAFF
TGTGCCAGTAGTATATATGGCCTGAACACTGAAGCTTTCTTT
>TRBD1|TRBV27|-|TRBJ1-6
CASRTGLRNSPLHF
TGTGCCAGCAGGACAGGGTTAAGGAATTCACCCCTCCACTTT
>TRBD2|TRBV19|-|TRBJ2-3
CATKTGTSGIRDTQYF
TGTGCCACCAAAACCGGGACTAGCGGGATCAGGGATACGCAGTATTTT
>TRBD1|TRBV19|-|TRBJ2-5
CASSDPGQGIWKETQYF
TGTGCCAGTTCGGACCCGGGACAGGGTATTTGGAAAGAGACCCAGTACTTC
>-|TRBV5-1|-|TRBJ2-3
CASSLAGLKSTDTQYF
TGCGCCAGCAGCTTGGCCGGACTTAAAAGCACAGATACGCAGTATTTT
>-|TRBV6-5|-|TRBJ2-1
CASSFRSGSSYNEQFF
TGTGCCAGCAGTTTTAGATCAGGAAGCTCCTACAATGAGCAGTTCTTC
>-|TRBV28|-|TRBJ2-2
CASKPRGRKGGELFF
TGTGCCAGTAAACCTCGGGGGAGGAAGGGCGGGGAGCTGTTTTTT
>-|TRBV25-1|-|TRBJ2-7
CASSEGSYEQYF
TGTGCCAGCAGTGAAGGCAGCTACGAGCAGTACTTC
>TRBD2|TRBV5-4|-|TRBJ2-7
CASSLGTSGGYEQYF
TGTGCCAGCAGCTTGGGGACTAGCGGGGGTTACGAGCAGTACTTC
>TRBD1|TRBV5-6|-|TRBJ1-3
CASSLANRGGNTIYF
TGTGCCAGCAGCTTGGCCAACAGGGGAGGAAACACCATATATTTT
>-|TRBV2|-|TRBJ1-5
CASGPTDSSNQPQHF
TGTGCCAGCGGTCCGACAGACAGCAGCAATCAGCCCCAGCATTTT
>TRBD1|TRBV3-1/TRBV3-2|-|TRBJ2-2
CASSQGLTGGTGELFF
TGTGCCAGCAGCCAAGGTTTGACAGGGGGCACCGGGGAGCTGTTTTTT
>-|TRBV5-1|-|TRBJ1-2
CASSSLQGSGYTF
TGCGCCAGCAGCTCTCTCCAGGGTAGCGGCTACACCTTC
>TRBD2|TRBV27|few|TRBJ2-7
CASSLTSGRAVYEQYF
TGTGCCAGCAGTTTAACTAGCGGGAGGGCGGTTTACGAGCAGTACTTC
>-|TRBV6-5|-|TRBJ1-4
CASGLTSATNEKLFF
TGTGCCAGCGGCCTTACGTCTGCAACTAATGAAAAACTGTTTTTT
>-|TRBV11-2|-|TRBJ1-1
CASSLGRDRNEAFF
TGTGCCAGCAGCTTAGGCAGGGATAGGAATGAAGCTTTCTTT
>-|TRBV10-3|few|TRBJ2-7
CAISESEEGGYEQYF
TGTGCCATCAGTGAGTCTGAGGAGGGTGGCTACGAGCAGTACTTC
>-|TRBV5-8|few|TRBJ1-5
CASSPDQGWRQPQHF
TGTGCCAGCAGCCCAGACCAGGGTTGGCGGCAGCCCCAGCATTTT
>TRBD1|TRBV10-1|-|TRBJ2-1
CASSGDSSVPYNEQFF
TGCGCCAGCAGTGGGGACAGTTCCGTTCCCTACAATGAGCAGTTCTTC
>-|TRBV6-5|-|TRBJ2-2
CATYANTGELFF
TGTGCCACCTACGCGAACACCGGGGAGCTGTTTTTT
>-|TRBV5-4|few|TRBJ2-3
CASSFNPPIGTSDTQYF
TGTGCCAGCAGCTTCAACCCGCCTATCGGGACTTCAGATACGCAGTATTTT
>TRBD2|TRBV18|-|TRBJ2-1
CASSPLAGAHSYNEQFF
TGTGCCAGCTCACCGCTAGCGGGGGCCCACTCCTACAATGAGCAGTTCTTC